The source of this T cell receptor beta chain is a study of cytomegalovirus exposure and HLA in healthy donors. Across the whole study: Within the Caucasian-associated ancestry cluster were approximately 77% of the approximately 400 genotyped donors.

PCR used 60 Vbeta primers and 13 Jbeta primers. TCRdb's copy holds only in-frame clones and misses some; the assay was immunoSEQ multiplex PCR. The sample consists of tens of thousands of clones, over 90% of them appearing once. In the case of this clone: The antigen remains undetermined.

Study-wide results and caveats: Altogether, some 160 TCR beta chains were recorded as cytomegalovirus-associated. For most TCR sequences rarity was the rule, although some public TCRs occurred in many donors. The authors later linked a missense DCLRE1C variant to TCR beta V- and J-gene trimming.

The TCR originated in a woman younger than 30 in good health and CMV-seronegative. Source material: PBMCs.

The CDR3 coding sequence is TGTGCCAGCAGCCCAGGGGATCGCAATCAGCCCCAGCATTTT. It codes for CASSPGDRNQPQHF. This chain connects TRBV11-2 to TRBJ1-5, with D possibly matching TRBD1 (6 bases). V lost 5 bases and J lost 2, with 10 bases in between. The CDR3 covers 14 residues. Germline assignment: CDR1 SGHAT and CDR2 FQNNGV. The variable domain in full, completed from reference TRBV11-2 and TRBJ1-5, reads EAGVAQSPRYKIIEKRQSVAFWCNPISGHATLYWYQQILGQGPKLLIQFQNNGVVDDSQLPKDRFSAERLKGVDSTLKIQPAKLEDSAVYLCASSPGDRNQPQHFGDGTRLSIL.